A single sample gave rise to the 8 T cell receptor beta chains below, sequenced in a study of molecular identifiers for immune sequencing clone quantification. TCRdb analysed the PCR reads with MiXCR anew, one entry per CDR3 protein. The sample has hundreds of thousands of distinct CDR3 sequences, about 22% seen once; the top ten hold approximately 0.74%. The sequencing sample was made of naive CD8+ T cells from blood, with Jurkat cell RNA spiked in. Subset of the sample: FACS-sorted CD8+CD4-CCR7+CD45RA+ naive T cells. Every receptor here comes from a human donor in good health. Some libraries in this study had Jurkat cell RNA spiked in.

This clonotype was seen a single time. V gene TRBV6-1 combines with J gene TRBJ2-5; D remains ambiguous. Trimming took 2 bases from V and 4 from J, leaving 8 bases between them. This CDR3 has 13 amino acids. The germline gives CDR1 MNHNS, CDR2 SASEGT. The CDR3 DNA reads as TGTGCCAGCAGTGAACCGTTCGGAGAGACCCAGTACTTC. Amino acids: CASSEPFGETQYF.

This clonotype has just a few counts. The chain links TRBV6-1 to TRBJ2-5; no clear D. The CDR3 contains 16 residues. Per germline, CDR1 MNHNS and CDR2 SASEGT. Trimming removed 3 bases at V and 4 bases at J, with 18 bases between. The CDR3 bases are TGTGCCAGCAGTGAGCTCTGGTCGGAATTGGGAGAGACCCAGTACTTC. This translates into CASSELWSELGETQYF.

This clonotype was observed at least ten times. The chain combines TRBV28 with TRBJ2-3, with 10 bases identical to TRBD2. Unmatched junction bases numbered 9, after V lost 3 bases and J lost 0 bases. Germline V gene data show CDR1 as MDHEN and CDR2 as SYDVKM. The CDR3 consists of 18 residues. CDR3 loop: CASSFTSGKIASTDTQYF. The DNA for the CDR3 is TGTGCCAGCAGTTTCACTAGCGGGAAGATTGCTAGCACAGATACGCAGTATTTT.

The V call is TRBV15, the J call TRBJ2-1, with 8 nucleotides matching TRBD1. There are 13 residues in the CDR3. V gave up 2 bases and J gave up 15 bases; unmatched junction bases: 9. Germline V gives CDR1 LNHNV, CDR2 YYDKDF (reference sequence). Here the CDR3 DNA reads TGTGCCACCAGCAGAACGGACAGGGCCGGGCCGTTCTTC. Translated, it gives CATSRTDRAGPFF.

Worth noting for this clonotype: Sequence at one end of the junction differs from germline and may be a read error. V and J are TRBV4-1 and TRBJ2-5; a weak D match, TRBD1 (6 bases). The V gene's germline CDR1 is MGHRA and CDR2 YSYEKL. This CDR3 comprises 17 residues. The CDR3 DNA sequence: TGCGCCAGCAGCCGATCGACAGGCCCTAATCGACAAGGGACCCAGTACTTC. Amino acid sequence: CASSRSTGPNRQGTQYF.

In this sample, this clonotype turned up many times. The chain recombines TRBV5-6 with TRBJ2-3; weak D call: TRBD2 (5 bases). The CDR3 covers 16 residues. Germline V gene sequence: CDR1 SGHDT, CDR2 YYEEEE. V was pared by 0 bases and J by 4 bases, with 15 bases between. The CDR3 here is CASSLDGNWEPDTQYF. The CDR3 bases are TGTGCCAGCAGCTTGGATGGCAATTGGGAGCCAGATACGCAGTATTTT.

The chain couples TRBV28 to TRBJ2-7, with D perhaps matching TRBD2 (5 bases). The CDR3 is made up of 15 amino acids. Germline CDR1 reads MDHEN; CDR2 reads SYDVKM. V was cut by 5 bases and J by 0 bases, with 14 bases left in between. CDR3 sequence: CASSENQGSSYEQYF. The DNA of the CDR3 is TGTGCCAGCAGTGAAAATCAAGGGAGCTCCTACGAGCAGTACTTC. Full variable domain (rest looked up from reference TRBV28 and TRBJ2-7): DVKVTQSSRYLVKRTGEKVFLECVQDMDHENMFWYRQDPGLGLRLIYFSYDVKMKEKGDIPEGYSVSREKKERFSLILESASTNQTSMYLCASSENQGSSYEQYFGPGTRLTVT.

Regarding this clonotype: A read error is possible here, since a much larger clone lies one base away. The DNA for the CDR3 is TGTGCCGGCCCCTGCCGGGACAGGGAAATGGCAGATACGCAGTATTTT. Translation gives CAGPCRDREMADTQYF. The rearrangement links TRBV7-6 to TRBJ2-3, with 9 bases lining up with TRBD1. Germline CDR1 and CDR2: SGHVS and FNYEAQ. The CDR3 has 16 residues. J was trimmed by 4 bases and V by 11 bases; bases with no gene match: 16.